These 31 T cell receptor beta chains came from one sample sequenced in a study of spatial heterogeneity in lung cancer. Via MiXCR, TCRdb re-called the 5' RACE reads, giving one row per CDR3 protein. The table has 85,000 to 100,000 distinct CDR3 sequences, 19% seen once. The time point here: blood at routine non-recurrence follow-up after resection. The sequencing here drew on PBMCs, taken at follow-up. Receptors were obtained from a male donor with early-stage non-small cell lung cancer.

The CDR3 region has the DNA TGTGCCAGTAGTAATACGGCGGGGGGAAGATATGGCTACACCTTC. This sequence encodes CASSNTAGGRYGYTF. This chain joins TRBV19 and TRBJ1-2, with TRBD1 as a possible D gene (5 bases). This CDR3 has 15 residues. Germline CDR1 LNHDA, CDR2 SQIVND (reference sequence). Trimming pared 4 bases from V and 5 bases from J, leaving 17 bases between.

There are a few counts of this clonotype. The V gene is TRBV10-3, the J gene TRBJ1-5, with 9 bases that match TRBD1. The germline CDR1 and CDR2 sequences are ENHRY and SYGVKD. This CDR3 comprises 13 residues. The V gene end was trimmed by 10 bases and the J gene end by 6 bases; junction bases not matched to a gene: 7. The CDR3 region has the DNA TGTGCCACCCAGGACAGGGGTCTTCAGCCCCAGCATTTT. Residues: CATQDRGLQPQHF.

The chain carries TRBV7-2 and TRBJ1-1; 10 bases line up with TRBD1. J gave up 7 bases and V 3 bases, and 5 bases lay outside the gene matches. The CDR3 covers 14 residues. The germline CDR1 and CDR2 sequences are SGHTA and FQGNSA. CDR3 coding DNA: TGTGCCAGCAGCTTGACAGGGGGCGTACTTGAAGCTTTCTTT. Protein sequence: CASSLTGGVLEAFF.

In its sample, this clonotype was seen a few times. In DNA form, the CDR3 reads TGTGCCAGCAGTTCCCCGGGAAACTATGGCTACACCTTC. Its translation: CASSSPGNYGYTF. This chain links TRBV6-5 with TRBJ1-2, with no clear D. Between the trimmed V and J ends, which lost 4 bases and 2 bases, there was a span of 8 bases. In germline, CDR1 is MNHEY, CDR2 SVGAGI. The CDR3 totals 13 residues.

The chain recombines TRBV24-1 with TRBJ1-5; no clear D gene. This CDR3 has 14 residues. V was cut by 7 bases and J by 0 bases, with 9 bases left in between. Germline V gene data show CDR1 as KGHDR and CDR2 as SFDVKD. CDR3 bases: TGTGCCACCAGAGGCAGCTATAGCAATCAGCCCCAGCATTTT. It codes for CATRGSYSNQPQHF.

The chain joins TRBV27 to TRBJ2-7; TRBD2 aligns across 9 bases. CDR3 length: 13 amino acids. After removal of 6 bases from V and 2 bases from J, the junction contained 2 bases not matched to a gene. Germline CDR1 and CDR2: MNHEY and SMNVEV (reference sequence). CDR3 DNA: TGTGCCAGCAGGACTAGCGGAGCCTACGAGCAGTACTTC. Protein: CASRTSGAYEQYF.

The chain combines TRBV4-1 with TRBJ1-1, with a weak D call TRBD1 (6 bases). The CDR3 extends over 13 amino acids. The germline V and J ends were trimmed by 4 bases and 4 bases, with 10 bases remaining between them. The germline V gene has CDR1 MGHRA and CDR2 YSYEKL. CDR3 sequence: CASSRGRSTEAFF. The CDR3 coding sequence is TGCGCCAGCAGCCGGGGGCGGAGCACTGAAGCTTTCTTT.

The chain couples TRBV29-1 to TRBJ2-3, with D perhaps TRBD2 (5 bases). Per germline, CDR1 SQVTM and CDR2 ANQGSEA. The CDR3 loop spans 12 amino acids. V lost 7 bases, J lost 1 base, and 9 bases lay in between. This CDR3 is CSAGLRTDTQYF. The CDR3 nucleotides read TGCAGCGCCGGACTGCGCACAGATACGCAGTATTTT.

This clonotype was seen repeatedly, ten times or more. This chain uses TRBV5-1 with TRBJ2-3; D is perhaps TRBD2 (6 bases). The CDR3 is 14 amino acids. Germline V lookup: CDR1 SGHRS, CDR2 YFSETQ. V lost 2 bases and J 3 bases, leaving 10 bases between the germline ends. CDR3 protein: CASSLTSITDTQYF. The CDR3 nucleotides are TGCGCCAGCAGCTTAACTAGCATTACAGATACGCAGTATTTT.

The chain recombines TRBV30 with TRBJ2-7; 8 nucleotides align to TRBD1. The V segment lost 2 bases and the J segment 4 bases; nucleotides outside the gene matches: 7. Germline V gives CDR1 GTSNPN, CDR2 SVGIG (reference sequence). The CDR3 loop spans 14 amino acids. DNA of the CDR3: TGTGCCTGGAGTAAACCAGGGGGCGCGTACGAGCAGTACGTC. The encoded protein is CAWSKPGGAYEQYV.

There are a few counts of this clonotype. This rearrangement joins TRBV7-9 to TRBJ1-5; D possibly corresponds to TRBD1 (6 bases). This CDR3 region has 14 residues. V shed 3 bases and J shed 4 bases, with 10 bases lying between them. Germline lookup yields CDR1 SEHNR and CDR2 FQNEAQ (reference sequence). CDR3 nucleotide sequence: TGTGCCAGCAGCTTTTCGACAGGAAATCAGCCCCAGCATTTT. Protein product: CASSFSTGNQPQHF.

The V call is TRBV7-8, the J call TRBJ1-2, with a possible D match to TRBD1 (5 bases). The germline CDR1 and CDR2 sequences are SGHVS and FQNEAQ. Trimming pared 4 bases from V and 8 bases from J, leaving 17 bases between. There are 14 residues in the CDR3. DNA of the CDR3: TGTGCCAGCAGCTCCCCAAGCACATGGGGCGGCTACACCTTC. Translation gives CASSSPSTWGGYTF.

In this sample, this clonotype turned up a few times. The CDR3 loop reads CSAQGQYTGELFF. DNA of the CDR3: TGCAGCGCCCAAGGGCAGTACACCGGGGAGCTGTTTTTT. V is TRBV29-1 and J is TRBJ2-2; D is ambiguous. This CDR3 has 13 residues. The germline gives CDR1 SQVTM, CDR2 ANQGSEA. With 7 bases removed from V and 3 bases from J, the gap between germline ends came to 12 bases.

The V gene is TRBV24-1, the J gene TRBJ2-6; 11 bases match TRBD2. CDR1 and CDR2 from the germline V gene are KGHDR and SFDVKD. J lost 0 bases, V lost 6 bases, and 12 bases had no gene match. The CDR3 contains 20 residues. CDR3 loop: CATSTSGTSGRSSGANVLTF. CDR3 DNA: TGTGCCACCAGTACCTCCGGGACTAGCGGCCGGAGCTCTGGGGCCAACGTCCTGACTTTC.

A few counts support this clonotype. For the CDR3, the DNA is TGTGCCAGCAGCTTTTCTGGGACATCTGGGACCCAGTACTTC. Residues: CASSFSGTSGTQYF. The rearrangement joins TRBV7-2 to TRBJ2-5, with D tentatively TRBD1 (6 bases). Germline values: CDR1 SGHTA, CDR2 FQGNSA. The V end lost 3 bases, the J end lost 7 bases, and 15 bases lay between the germline ends. The CDR3 is made up of 14 amino acids.

The CDR3 spells CASSQWDTSPYGYTF. The CDR3 DNA sequence: TGTGCCAGCAGCCAATGGGACACGAGTCCCTATGGCTACACCTTC. V is TRBV14 and J is TRBJ1-2; the D gene is possibly TRBD1 (6 bases). The CDR3 consists of 15 residues. V gave up 2 bases and J gave up 4 bases, with 14 bases separating them. Germline CDR1 and CDR2: SGHDN and FVKESK.

CDR3 in amino acids: CAWGGDRGKNIQYF. DNA for the CDR3: TGTGCCTGGGGAGGGGACAGGGGCAAAAACATTCAGTACTTC. V usage is TRBV30 and J usage is TRBJ2-4; 10 bases agree with TRBD1. The CDR3 loop spans 14 amino acids. The V segment lost 5 bases and the J segment 3 bases; nucleotides outside the gene matches: 4. CDR1 is GTSNPN, CDR2 SVGIG, per germline (reference sequence).

V and J are TRBV27 and TRBJ1-1; 7 bases map to TRBD1. Looked up from germline, CDR1 is MNHEY and CDR2 is SMNVEV (reference sequence). The CDR3 runs 15 residues. V lost 4 bases and J lost 4; bases outside the gene matches: 9. The DNA for the CDR3 is TGTGCCAGCAGTTGGTACAGGGGAGTGGCCACTGAAGCTTTCTTT. Its translation is CASSWYRGVATEAFF.

This clonotype was detected only a few times. J is TRBJ1-1 and V is TRBV6-2 or TRBV6-3; 8 bases map to TRBD1. V lost 2 bases to trimming and J lost 7 bases; unmatched junction nucleotides: 3. The CDR3 sequence is 13 residues long. Per the germline V gene, CDR1 is MNHEY and CDR2 is SVGEGT. The CDR3 sequence is CASSYLGQGEAFF. The CDR3 DNA reads TGTGCCAGCAGTTACCTCGGACAGGGTGAAGCTTTCTTT.

This chain uses TRBV6-2 or TRBV6-3 with TRBJ2-5; 11 positions match TRBD2. This CDR3 comprises 15 residues. Germline values: CDR1 MNHEY, CDR2 SVGEGT. With V trimmed by 6 bases and J by 5 bases, 8 bases remained unmatched. In DNA form, the CDR3 reads TGTGCCAGCAGCTTAGCGGGGGGGGCGGTGGAGACCCAGTACTTC. Translating gives CASSLAGGAVETQYF.

This clonotype came up a few times. The chain joins TRBV12-3 or TRBV12-4 to TRBJ1-3, with no clear D. The CDR3 is made up of 13 amino acids. V was pared by 8 bases and J by 0 bases, with 8 bases between. The CDR3 spells CASGRFSGNTIYF. The CDR3, as DNA: TGTGCCAGCGGACGGTTCTCTGGAAACACCATATATTTT.

V usage is TRBV11-2 and J usage is TRBJ2-2, with TRBD2 as a possible D gene (6 bases). This CDR3 comprises 16 residues. Germline V gene sequence: CDR1 SGHAT, CDR2 FQNNGV. The V end was cut by 5 bases, the J end by 0 bases, with 13 bases between. CDR3 nucleotides: TGTGCCAGCAGCAAAAGTCCGGGAGCGAACACCGGGGAGCTGTTTTTT. Translating gives CASSKSPGANTGELFF.

This clonotype was counted many times. The V and J genes are TRBV6-1 and TRBJ1-5; D is unresolved. This CDR3 region has 12 residues. Trimming removed 2 bases at V and 9 bases at J, with 8 bases between. The germline gives CDR1 MNHNS, CDR2 SASEGT. The CDR3 DNA sequence: TGTGCCAGCAGTGAAATTGTGGGGCCCCAGCATTTT. It encodes CASSEIVGPQHF.

In its sample, this clonotype was seen a few times. V is TRBV6-1 and J is TRBJ2-3; the D is unclear. The CDR3 contains 15 residues. Germline V lookup: CDR1 MNHNS, CDR2 SASEGT. Trimming shortened V by 2 bases and J by 4 bases, and 13 bases separated the two germline ends. CDR3 protein: CASSESFSRSDTQYF. The CDR3 coding sequence is TGTGCCAGCAGTGAATCCTTTTCCCGTTCAGATACGCAGTATTTT.

This clonotype was counted a few times. The chain has TRBV20-1 and TRBJ2-5, with unresolved D. V dropped 4 bases and J dropped 0 bases, with 12 bases sitting between them. Germline V gene data show CDR1 as DFQATT and CDR2 as SNEGSKA (reference sequence). This CDR3 spans 14 amino acids. Written as DNA, the CDR3 is TGCAGTGCTACCTCCCTTGTCTACCAAGAGACCCAGTACTTC. Translating gives CSATSLVYQETQYF.

This clonotype appeared a few times. The chain has TRBV6-1 and TRBJ2-7; no clear D gene. V lost 1 base and J lost 4, with 5 bases in between. Germline CDR1 and CDR2: MNHNS and SASEGT. The CDR3 is made up of 12 amino acids. CDR3 protein: CASSEGRYEQYV. The CDR3 region has the DNA TGTGCCAGCAGTGAAGGAAGGTACGAGCAGTACGTC.

Only one count was recorded for this clonotype. CDR3 coding DNA: TGTGCCATCAGCCCAGACAGGGATAATGAAAAACTGTTTTTT. Translating gives CAISPDRDNEKLFF. V and J are TRBV10-3 and TRBJ1-4, with 7 bases that match TRBD1. Germline assignment: CDR1 ENHRY and CDR2 SYGVKD. The CDR3 is 14 residues long. V shed 6 bases, J shed 4 bases, and the junction held 5 bases outside the gene matches.

This clonotype was counted between two and nine times. This sequence joins TRBV19 and TRBJ1-5; unclear D gene. This CDR3 region has 14 residues. V lost 5 bases and J 0 bases, leaving 8 bases between the germline ends. Germline-derived CDR1 and CDR2 are LNHDA and SQIVND (reference sequence). Here the CDR3 reads CASSLTNSNQPQHF. The CDR3 coding sequence is TGTGCCAGTAGTCTTACAAATAGCAATCAGCCCCAGCATTTT.

The chain recombines TRBV7-2 with TRBJ2-1, with no clear D. CDR1 is SGHTA, CDR2 FQGNSA, per germline. This CDR3 region has 12 residues. The V gene lost 2 bases and the J gene lost 4 bases, with 3 bases spanning the gap. Here the CDR3 reads CASSLQYNEQFF. CDR3 DNA sequence: TGTGCCAGCAGCTTACAATACAATGAGCAGTTCTTC.

This chain joins TRBV14 and TRBJ2-1; no firm D call. The ends were cut back, 4 bases at V and 1 base at J, with 11 bases in the middle. The CDR3 is 15 residues long. The V gene's germline CDR1 is SGHDN and CDR2 FVKESK. The CDR3 region is CASSPQPSSYNEQFF. The CDR3 DNA reads as TGTGCCAGCAGCCCCCAGCCCTCGTCCTACAATGAGCAGTTCTTC.

This clonotype was counted many times. This chain connects TRBV5-6 to TRBJ2-1; tentative D call: TRBD1 (5 bases). Looked up from germline, CDR1 is SGHDT and CDR2 is YYEEEE. The CDR3 is 13 amino acids. The ends were cut back, 2 bases at V and 9 bases at J, with 12 bases in the middle. For the CDR3, the DNA is TGTGCCAGCAGCTTTACCCTAGGGGCTGAGCAGTTCTTC. Protein sequence: CASSFTLGAEQFF.